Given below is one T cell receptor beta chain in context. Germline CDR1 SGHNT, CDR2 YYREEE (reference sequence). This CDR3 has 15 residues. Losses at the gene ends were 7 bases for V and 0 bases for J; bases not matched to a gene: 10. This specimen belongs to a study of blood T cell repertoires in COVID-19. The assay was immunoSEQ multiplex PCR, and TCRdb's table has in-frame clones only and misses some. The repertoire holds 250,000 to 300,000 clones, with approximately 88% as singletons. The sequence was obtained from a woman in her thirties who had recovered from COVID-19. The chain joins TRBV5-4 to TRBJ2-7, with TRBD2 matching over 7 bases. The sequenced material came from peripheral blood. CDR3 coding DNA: TGTGCCAGCGGACCTGGGGGGGTTAGCTCCTACGAGCAGTACTTC. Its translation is CASGPGGVSSYEQYF.